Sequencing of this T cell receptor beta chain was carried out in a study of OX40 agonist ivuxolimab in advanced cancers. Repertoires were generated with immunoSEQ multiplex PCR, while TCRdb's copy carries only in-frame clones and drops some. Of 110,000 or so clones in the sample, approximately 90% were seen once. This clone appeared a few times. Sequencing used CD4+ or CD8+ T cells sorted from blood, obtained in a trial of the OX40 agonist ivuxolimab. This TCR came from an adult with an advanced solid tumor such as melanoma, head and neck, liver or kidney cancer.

The DNA for the CDR3 is TGCGCCAGCAGCTTGGTAGCGGGGATGAACAATGAGCAGTTCTTC. Translation: CASSLVAGMNNEQFF. This rearrangement joins TRBV5-1 to TRBJ2-1, with 8 bases lining up with TRBD2. Germline V gene lookup returns CDR1 SGHRS and CDR2 YFSETQ. CDR3 size: 15 residues. After removal of 0 bases from V and 5 bases from J, the junction contained 4 bases not matched to a gene.